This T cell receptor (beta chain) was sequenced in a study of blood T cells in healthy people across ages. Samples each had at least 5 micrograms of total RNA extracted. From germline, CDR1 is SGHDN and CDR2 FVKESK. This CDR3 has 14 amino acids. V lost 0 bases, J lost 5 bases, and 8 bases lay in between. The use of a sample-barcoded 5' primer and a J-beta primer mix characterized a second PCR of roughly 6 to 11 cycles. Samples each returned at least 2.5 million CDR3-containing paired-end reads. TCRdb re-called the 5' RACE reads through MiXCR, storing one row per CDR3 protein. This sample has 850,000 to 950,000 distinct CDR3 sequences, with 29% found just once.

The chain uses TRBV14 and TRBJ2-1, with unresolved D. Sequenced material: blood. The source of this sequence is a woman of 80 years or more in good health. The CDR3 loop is CASSQELRNNEQFF. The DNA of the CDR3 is TGTGCCAGCAGCCAAGAGCTCAGGAACAATGAGCAGTTCTTC.